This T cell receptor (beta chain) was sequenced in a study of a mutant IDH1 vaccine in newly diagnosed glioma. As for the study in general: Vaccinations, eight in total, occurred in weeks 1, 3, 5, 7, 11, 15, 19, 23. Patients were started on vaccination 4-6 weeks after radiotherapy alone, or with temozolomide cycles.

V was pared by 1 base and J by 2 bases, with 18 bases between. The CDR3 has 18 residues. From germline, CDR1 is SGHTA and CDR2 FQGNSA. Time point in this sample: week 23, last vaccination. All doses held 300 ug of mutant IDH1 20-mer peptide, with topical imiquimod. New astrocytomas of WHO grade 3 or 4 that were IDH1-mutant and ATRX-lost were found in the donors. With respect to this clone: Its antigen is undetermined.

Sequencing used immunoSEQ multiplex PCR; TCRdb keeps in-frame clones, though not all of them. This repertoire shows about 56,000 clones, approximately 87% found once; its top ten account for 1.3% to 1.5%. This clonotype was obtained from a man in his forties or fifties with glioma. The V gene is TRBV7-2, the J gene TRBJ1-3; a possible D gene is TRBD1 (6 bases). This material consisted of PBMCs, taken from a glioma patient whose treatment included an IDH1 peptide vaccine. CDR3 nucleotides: TGTGCCAGCAGCTTAGGTCTTGGGACACCAGGACCTGGAAACACCATATATTTT. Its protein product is CASSLGLGTPGPGNTIYF. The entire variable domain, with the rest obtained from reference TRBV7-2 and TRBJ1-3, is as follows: GAGVSQSPSNKVTEKGKDVELRCDPISGHTALYWYRQSLGQGLEFLIYFQGNSAPDKSGLPSDRFSAERTGGSVSTLTIQRTQQEDSAVYLCASSLGLGTPGPGNTIYFGEGSWLTVV.